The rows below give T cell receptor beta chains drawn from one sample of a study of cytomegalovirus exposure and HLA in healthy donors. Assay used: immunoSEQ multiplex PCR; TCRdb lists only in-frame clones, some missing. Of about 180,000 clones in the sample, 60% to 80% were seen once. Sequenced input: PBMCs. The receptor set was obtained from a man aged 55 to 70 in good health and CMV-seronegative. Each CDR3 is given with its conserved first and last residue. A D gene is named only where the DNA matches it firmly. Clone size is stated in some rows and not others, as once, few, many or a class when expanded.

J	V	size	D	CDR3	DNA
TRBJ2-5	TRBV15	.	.	CATSRVGEEETQYF	TGTGCCACCAGCAGAGTCGGGGAGGAGGAGACCCAGTACTTC
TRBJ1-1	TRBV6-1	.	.	CATMLWAGKAFF	TGTGCCACCATGCTGTGGGCCGGAAAAGCTTTCTTT
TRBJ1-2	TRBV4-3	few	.	CASSQRTSHGYTF	TGCGCCAGCAGCCAAAGGACATCTCATGGCTACACCTTC
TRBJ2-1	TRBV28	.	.	CASRSRPNEQFF	TGTGCCAGCAGATCGCGTCCTAATGAGCAGTTCTTC
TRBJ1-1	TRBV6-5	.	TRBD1	CASGEEGAIIGAFF	TGTGCCAGCGGGGAGGAGGGGGCAATTATTGGAGCTTTCTTT
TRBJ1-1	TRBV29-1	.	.	CSVGRQVYTEAFF	TGCAGCGTTGGTCGACAGGTTTACACTGAAGCTTTCTTT
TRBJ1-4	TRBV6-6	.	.	CASSYEGEKLFF	TGTGCCAGCAGTTACGAGGGAGAAAAACTGTTTTTT
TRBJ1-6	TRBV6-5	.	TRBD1	CASSKTGTGNSPLHF	TGTGCCAGCAGTAAAACCGGGACAGGGAATTCACCCCTCCACTTT
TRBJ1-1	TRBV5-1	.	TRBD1	CASSLAAGTANPEAFF	TGCGCCAGCAGCTTGGCGGCGGGGACAGCGAACCCTGAAGCTTTCTTT
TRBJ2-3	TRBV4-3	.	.	CASSLPPADTQYF	TGCGCCAGCAGCCTCCCCCCCGCAGATACGCAGTATTTT
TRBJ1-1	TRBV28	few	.	CASKLLGSSEAFF	TGTGCCAGCAAACTACTAGGGTCGTCTGAAGCTTTCTTT
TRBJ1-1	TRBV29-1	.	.	CSARSRGWSEAFF	TGCAGCGCCCGAAGTCGAGGTTGGAGTGAAGCTTTCTTT
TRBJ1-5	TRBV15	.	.	CATSRTSGDGQPQHF	TGTGCCACCAGCAGAACGTCAGGGGACGGTCAGCCCCAGCATTTT
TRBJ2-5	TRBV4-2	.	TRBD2	CASSQASSGVGETQYF	TGTGCCAGCAGCCAAGCGTCTAGCGGGGTGGGGGAGACCCAGTACTTC
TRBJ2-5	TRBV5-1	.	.	CASSLGDTGFLGETQYF	TGCGCCAGCAGCTTGGGGGATACAGGGTTTTTAGGGGAGACCCAGTACTTC
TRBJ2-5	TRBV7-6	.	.	CASSFNTGRQETQYF	TGTGCCAGCAGCTTTAACACAGGGCGACAAGAGACCCAGTACTTC
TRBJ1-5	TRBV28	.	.	CASSLFQEPNQPQHF	TGTGCCAGCAGTTTATTTCAGGAACCCAATCAGCCCCAGCATTTT
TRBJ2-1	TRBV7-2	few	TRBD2	CASSPGLAFSEQFF	TGTGCCAGCAGCCCCGGACTAGCGTTTTCTGAGCAGTTCTTC
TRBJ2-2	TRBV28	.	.	CASGRSPNTGELFF	TGTGCCAGCGGCCGTTCCCCGAACACCGGGGAGCTGTTTTTT
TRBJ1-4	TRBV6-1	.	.	CASSDWAGNEKLFF	TGTGCCAGCAGTGATTGGGCAGGGAATGAAAAACTGTTTTTT
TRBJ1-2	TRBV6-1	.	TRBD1	CASSEYRGNYGYTF	TGTGCCAGCAGTGAATACAGGGGCAACTATGGCTACACCTTC
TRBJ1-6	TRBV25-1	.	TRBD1	CASSERGTGVGSPLHF	TGTGCCAGCAGTGAAAGGGGGACAGGGGTAGGATCACCCCTCCACTTT
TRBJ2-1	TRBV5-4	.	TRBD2	CASSLGGLADYNEQFF	TGTGCCAGCAGCTTGGGGGGACTAGCAGATTACAATGAGCAGTTCTTC
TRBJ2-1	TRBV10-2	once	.	CASSTGVNYNEQFF	TGCGCCAGCAGTACGGGGGTAAACTACAATGAGCAGTTCTTC
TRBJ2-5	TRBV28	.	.	CASSPGFLETQYF	TGTGCCAGCAGCCCGGGTTTCTTAGAGACCCAGTACTTC
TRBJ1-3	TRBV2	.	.	CASSGHPDGNTIYF	TGTGCCAGCAGTGGACACCCTGATGGAAACACCATATATTTT
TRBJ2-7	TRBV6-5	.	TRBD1	CASRRTGGEYEQYF	TGTGCCAGCAGACGGACAGGGGGAGAATACGAGCAGTACTTC
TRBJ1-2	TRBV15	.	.	CATSRDTGWGGAGYTF	TGTGCCACCAGCAGAGATACTGGTTGGGGGGGGGCCGGCTACACCTTC
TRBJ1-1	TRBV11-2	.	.	CASSLVKPRGTTEAFF	TGTGCCAGCAGCTTAGTTAAACCCAGGGGTACGACTGAAGCTTTCTTT
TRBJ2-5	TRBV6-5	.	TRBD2	CASSNRLAGQETQYF	TGTGCCAGCAGCAACAGACTAGCGGGACAAGAGACCCAGTACTTC
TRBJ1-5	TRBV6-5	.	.	CASSYSRGAVQPQHF	TGTGCCAGCAGTTACTCCAGGGGTGCGGTCCAGCCCCAGCATTTT
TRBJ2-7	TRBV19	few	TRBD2	CASKGRVGGTSYEQYF	TGTGCCAGCAAAGGACGAGTCGGGGGGACCTCCTACGAGCAGTACTTC
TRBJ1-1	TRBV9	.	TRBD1	CASSATDRANTEAFF	TGTGCCAGCAGCGCTACCGACAGGGCCAACACTGAAGCTTTCTTT
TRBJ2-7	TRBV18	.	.	CASSPPGSGSYEQYF	TGTGCCAGCTCACCACCGGGGTCGGGGTCCTACGAGCAGTACTTC
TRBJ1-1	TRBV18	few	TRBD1	CASSPGTGRATEAFF	TGTGCCAGCTCGCCAGGGACAGGGAGGGCCACTGAAGCTTTCTTT
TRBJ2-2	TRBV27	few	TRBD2	CASSRGLAGGPGELFF	TGTGCCAGCAGCCGAGGACTAGCGGGAGGTCCCGGGGAGCTGTTTTTT
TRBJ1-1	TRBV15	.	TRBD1	CATSRETGENTEAFF	TGTGCCACCAGCAGAGAGACAGGGGAGAACACTGAAGCTTTCTTT
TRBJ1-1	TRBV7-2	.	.	CASSLGQNTEAFF	TGTGCCAGCAGCTTAGGACAAAACACTGAAGCTTTCTTT
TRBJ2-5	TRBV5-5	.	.	CASSSPGGTAQETQYF	TGTGCCAGCAGCTCACCCGGCGGGACAGCACAAGAGACCCAGTACTTC
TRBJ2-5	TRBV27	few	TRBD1	CASSRDREETQYF	TGTGCCAGCAGTCGGGACAGGGAAGAGACCCAGTACTTC
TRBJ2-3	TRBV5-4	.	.	CASSLGLASPSDTQYF	TGTGCCAGCAGCTTGGGATTAGCGAGCCCTTCAGATACGCAGTATTTT
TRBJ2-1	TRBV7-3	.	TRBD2	CASSPQRREYNEQFF	TGTGCCAGCAGCCCACAGAGGCGGGAGTACAATGAGCAGTTCTTC
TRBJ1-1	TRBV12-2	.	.	CASRSLTGEANTEAFF	TGTGCAAGTCGCTCACTTACGGGGGAGGCGAACACTGAAGCTTTCTTT
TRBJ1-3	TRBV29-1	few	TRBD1	CSVDAGGSGNTIYF	TGCAGCGTTGACGCAGGGGGCTCTGGAAACACCATATATTTT
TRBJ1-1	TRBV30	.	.	CAWSQELNTEAFF	TGTGCCTGGAGTCAGGAACTGAACACTGAAGCTTTCTTT
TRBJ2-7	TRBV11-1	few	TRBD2	CASSSTRTSGNEQYF	TGTGCCAGCAGCTCCACTCGGACTAGCGGTAACGAGCAGTACTTC
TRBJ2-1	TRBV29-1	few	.	CSVGQSYNEQFF	TGCAGCGTTGGGCAGTCGTACAATGAGCAGTTCTTC
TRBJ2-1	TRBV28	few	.	CASSSLGGLSHEQFF	TGTGCCAGCAGTTCCCTCGGAGGGCTGTCGCATGAGCAGTTCTTC
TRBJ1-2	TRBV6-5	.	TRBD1	CASSLQGQGNYGYTF	TGTGCCAGCAGTCTACAGGGACAGGGGAACTATGGCTACACCTTC
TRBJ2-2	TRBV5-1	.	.	CASSPGTSTGELFF	TGCGCCAGCAGCCCGGGGACATCCACCGGGGAGCTGTTTTTT
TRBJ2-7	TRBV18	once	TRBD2	CASSPPLAAEESDEQYF	TGTGCCAGCTCACCACCCCTAGCGGCAGAGGAGTCCGACGAGCAGTACTTC
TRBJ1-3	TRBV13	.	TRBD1	CASSTGQFSGNTIYF	TGTGCCAGCAGCACGGGACAGTTCTCTGGAAACACCATATATTTT
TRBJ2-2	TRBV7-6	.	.	CASSQGTGHFTGELFF	TGTGCCAGCAGCCAAGGGACTGGACACTTCACCGGGGAGCTGTTTTTT
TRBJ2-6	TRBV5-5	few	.	CASRQGLRGANVLTF	TGTGCCAGCAGGCAGGGATTGAGGGGGGCCAACGTCCTGACTTTC